Listed here are 6 T cell receptor beta chains from one sample, sequenced in a study of regulatory T cells in long-lasting Graves disease. HTBI primers from iRepertoire and Arm-PCR of CDR3 regions yielded the TCR beta libraries. TCRdb itself ran the multiplex PCR reads through MiXCR, one entry per CDR3 protein. This sample has about 500,000 distinct CDR3 sequences; 15% to 20% occur once, and the top ten carry 10% to 15%. Time point indicated: newly diagnosed GD, antithyroid drugs for less than 3 months. Construction of the TCR library relied on RNA isolated from PBMCs. These same data were also listed under a study on T cells in Graves' hyperthyroidism and ophthalmopathy.

The sequencing here drew on peripheral blood mononuclear cells (PBMCs), taken at new diagnosis, from a patient treated with antithyroid drugs. These receptors were taken from a man aged 40-50 years with Graves disease.

There are many counts of this clonotype. The CDR3 sequence is CASSLISFGSAETQYF. DNA for the CDR3: TGTGCCAGCAGCCTCATCTCTTTCGGGAGTGCGGAGACCCAGTACTTC. This rearrangement joins TRBV6-1 to TRBJ2-5, with D possibly being TRBD2 (6 bases). Looked up from germline, CDR1 is MNHNS and CDR2 is SASEGT. The CDR3 loop spans 16 amino acids. The germline V and J ends were trimmed by 6 bases and 5 bases, with 22 bases remaining between them.

This clonotype was recorded many times. The genes are TRBV7-3 and TRBJ2-2; D uncertain. The CDR3 has 13 residues. With 4 bases removed from V and 5 bases from J, the gap between germline ends came to 8 bases. Germline loops: CDR1 SGHTA, CDR2 FQGTGA. CDR3: CASSSASTGELFF. The CDR3 DNA is TGTGCCAGCAGCTCCGCCTCAACCGGGGAGCTGTTTTTT.

This clonotype was seen at least ten times. V and J are TRBV30 and TRBJ1-1; D is uncertain. CDR1 is GTSNPN and CDR2 is SVGIG in the germline V gene (reference sequence). CDR3 length: 11 amino acids. Trimming removed 3 bases from V and 8 bases from J, with 10 bases in between. CDR3 amino acids: CAWSRGMEAFF. In DNA, the CDR3 is TGTGCCTGGAGCCGGGGTATGGAAGCTTTCTTT.

This clonotype showed up many times. The chain combines TRBV7-2 with TRBJ2-3; tentative D call: TRBD2 (6 bases). The CDR3 totals 15 residues. V gave up 1 base and J gave up 6 bases, with 14 bases separating them. CDR1 and CDR2 from the germline V gene are SGHTA and FQGNSA. CDR3 DNA: TGTGCCAGCAGCTTAGTACGGAGGAGGGAGGATACGCAGTATTTT. Protein sequence: CASSLVRRREDTQYF.

The table lists this clonotype with many counts. This chain connects TRBV28 to TRBJ2-4; possibly TRBD1 for D (6 bases). The V gene's germline CDR1 is MDHEN and CDR2 SYDVKM. V dropped 6 bases and J dropped 3 bases, with 15 bases sitting between them. CDR3 length equals 15 residues. For the CDR3, the DNA is TGTGCCAGCAGCAAACCCAGGGGAAGCAAAAACATTCAGTACTTC. Amino acid sequence: CASSKPRGSKNIQYF.

The table lists this clonotype with a few counts. CDR3 nucleotides: TGTGCCAGCAGCCGAACCGGGACTAGCGGGAGATTTAGTGAGCAGTTCTTC. Translating it yields CASSRTGTSGRFSEQFF. The V gene is TRBV5-4, the J gene TRBJ2-1; 14 bases fit TRBD2. This CDR3 contains 17 residues. The V gene's germline CDR1 is SGHNT and CDR2 YYREEE (reference sequence). The V segment lost 4 bases and the J segment 9 bases; nucleotides outside the gene matches: 12.